The subject of this entry is one TCR beta chain. Its antigen remains unidentified. Using immunoSEQ multiplex PCR, the repertoire was profiled, and TCRdb retains in-frame clones only, with some absent. Among roughly 110,000 clones listed, 90% to 95% were seen once. The data derive from a study of T cell responses to AZD1222 COVID-19 vaccine. Overall study results and limits: Repertoire sampling occurred only after the peak T cell response. Regions 160-218 and 743-854 dominated among vaccine-associated CD4 TCRs spanning spike.

Trimming shortened V by 8 bases and J by 0 bases, and 14 bases separated the two germline ends. The CDR3 runs 15 residues. Germline CDR1 SNHLY, CDR2 FYNNEI. Sample: peripheral blood, taken 28 days after the second AZD1222 dose. The rearrangement links TRBV2 to TRBJ1-3, with D possibly TRBD1 on 5 matching bases. The sequence was collected from an adult who received the AZD1222 COVID-19 vaccine. CDR3 in amino acids: CASLEAGISGNTIYF. In DNA, the CDR3 is TGTGCCAGCCTGGAGGCAGGGATCTCTGGAAACACCATATATTTT.